This T cell receptor (beta chain) was identified in a study of cytomegalovirus exposure and HLA in healthy donors (dated by TCRdb to about 2017). In the study overall: An earlier analysis of several hundred of the donors reported about 290 Gb of sequence data and some 100 million unique TCR beta sequences from 150 million to 200 million T cells. Around 320 gigabases of sequencing data and approximately 80 million unique TCR sequences were included in an early release covering several hundred HLA-typed donors. The genetic ancestry cluster associated with self-reported Caucasian donors included approximately 85% of the roughly 400 genotyped donors. The study was designed to test whether signatures of past pathogen exposure could be identified by cataloging public T cell receptors. The T cell repertoires of 666 subjects were profiled by immunosequencing and related to cytomegalovirus serostatus. A separate validation cohort of about 110 different subjects was used in addition to the roughly 720-subject first cohort. The study combined high-throughput TCR immunosequencing, statistical association of individual TCRs with disease status, and machine learning to predict cytomegalovirus infection status. In a later analysis, previously published TCR beta repertoires from 666 donors were re-analyzed and high-resolution HLA genotyping was added so that TCR occurrence patterns could be studied. The later analysis used no new phenotypic data to find candidate immune exposures, relying instead on TCR beta sequences and their occurrence across donors. In an earlier analysis of 587 of the donors, high-throughput TCR beta sequencing was used to judge whether each TCR beta V gene segment behaved as functional or pseudogenic. Alongside the repertoire data, information on donor age, sex, ethnicity and CMV serostatus was compiled. In a later genetic analysis, genome-wide SNP genotypes for about 65% of the roughly 700 donors were used, and that subset was treated as a discovery cohort. Every discovery cohort repertoire had been produced on one sequencing platform. Class I and class II HLA loci were covered by the typing at four-digit resolution. Typing coverage varied by locus: roughly 620-640 donors for A, B, C, DRB1 and DQB1; roughly 510 for DQA1; approximately 610 for DPA1; around 490 for DPB1. Roughly five DR-DQ haplotypes were handled as single units for association and clustering because linkage in the cohort was strong. On average, over 200,000 unique TCR beta nucleotide sequences were sequenced per donor among fewer than 500 genotyped donors of the cohort, with around 19% of those sequences being non-productive.

The cohort was made up of roughly 670 healthy bone marrow donors. Cohort members were all nominally healthy when sampled, although unrecorded immune exposures were likely present. The donor was CMV seronegative and belonged to the group of several hundred seronegative cohort members. A peripheral blood sample was provided by each donor, and peripheral blood mononuclear cells were used for TCR beta sequencing. Genomic DNA extraction from the blood cell samples was performed with the Qiagen DNeasy Blood Extraction Kit. From the germline V gene (reference sequence), CDR1 is SEHNR and CDR2 is FQNEAQ. The CDR3 contains 14 residues, cysteine and phenylalanine counted. Only the CDR3 region is kept as DNA, spanning 42 bases read in frame from base 1. V loses 1 base of germline sequence and J loses 4 bases, and the interval between the two ends is 10 bases. Here is what the overall study found, with its caveats: In a later analysis, HLA-associated TCR beta chains showed more clonal expansion and lower generation probabilities than non-associated chains that were equally common. The classifier was reported to diagnose cytomegalovirus status with high specificity and sensitivity in both the original and validation cohorts. In a later genetic analysis, fewer N-insertions in productive TCRs were reported among donors in an Asian-associated ancestry cluster than the approximately 630-donor mean. A later genetic analysis associated a missense DCLRE1C variant with V-gene and J-gene trimming of TCR beta chains, and an independent cohort replicated the association. Sequencing depth was assumed to be roughly uniform across donors in the presence/absence analyses, though that assumption may not hold. An earlier analysis of approximately 530 of the donors showed that most TCR beta V segments appeared in productive rearrangements either about 87% or about 30% of the time, which broadly matched IMGT annotations. In the study, approximately 150 TCR beta chains were listed as associated with cytomegalovirus. Specific HLA alleles were associated with 15,000 to 20,000 TCR beta sequences at a false discovery rate of 0.05 in a later analysis. The authors suggested that the approach could potentially be extended to other disease states and immunological phenotypes. In a later analysis, TCR association rates were found to vary across HLA loci, with the most associated TCRs seen for DRB1 alleles and the fewest for HLA-C alleles. Because the 87-base-pair reads could not distinguish some IMGT-functional V segments, including TRBV6-2 and TRBV6-3, those segments were excluded. The sequencing pipeline was judged likely to have produced a cluster of highly shared sequence variants as a technical artifact. In a later analysis, several top co-occurrence clusters were reported to appear linked to parvovirus B19, influenza, CMV and Epstein-Barr virus. Correlated functional status among segregating V segments might be attributable to linkage disequilibrium, but an unknown experimental factor could not be ruled out. Strong co-occurrence of HLA alleles, especially DR and DQ, made assigning TCR associations to individual alleles difficult. In vitro tests confirmed that a few of the cytomegalovirus-associated TCR beta chains recognize cytomegalovirus antigens. In this cohort, only TCR beta chains were sequenced, and detectable features were limited by the absence of alpha or paired-chain data. Most TCR sequences were observed very rarely across donors, whereas some public TCRs were present in many individuals. A further reported finding was that TCR beta sequences accurately predicted the HLA-A and HLA-B alleles for most subjects in the first cohort. Immune exposure information for the cohort was limited to CMV serostatus. Because some donors lacked HLA typing at each locus, the association tests relied only on the typed subset. The earlier analysis of approximately 590 of the donors excluded 15 to 20 rarely observed V segments, including chromosome 9 orphons, because counts were too low. According to a later analysis, most CMV-associated TCR beta chains appeared to be HLA-restricted, and the HLA associations seemed to be driven largely by CMV exposure.

Regarding this clone: Its antigen has not been determined. No base qualities exist here, and no much larger clone lies one base off it.

Libraries were constructed by the immunoSEQ multiplex PCR assay. For the multiplex PCR, a mixture combining 60 forward primers for TCR Vbeta segments and 13 reverse primers for TCR Jbeta segments was used. Amplification of the CDR3 region of rearranged TCR beta genes was performed with a multiplex PCR assay on genomic DNA. The amplified TCR beta libraries were sequenced on the Illumina HiSeq System as 87-base-pair reads. Per the authors' processing: In a later analysis, 77 million or so unique TCR beta chains were counted across the approximately 670 repertoires, and roughly 10 million of these chains were shared by at least two donors. A nearest-neighbor algorithm error-corrected the raw reads and collapsed the reads into unique sequences, merging closely related sequences to remove PCR and sequencing errors. Alignment of CDR3 sequences to IMGT reference sequences was used to assign V, D and J gene segments. For a sequence to be retained, a match of at least six nucleotides was required to both a V gene segment and a J gene segment. Rearrangements were classified as productive when the CDR3 lacked stop codons and remained in frame with V and J, and all other rearrangements were classified as non-productive. Following IMGT convention, CDR3 was defined as the stretch from the second conserved V-encoded cysteine up to the conserved J-encoded phenylalanine. In an earlier analysis of 550 to 650 of the donors, sequences lacking an unambiguous match to a single V gene segment were excluded. In an earlier analysis of 587 of the donors, V segments were called functional above 56.7% productive rearrangements and were called segregating when the between-donor standard deviation exceeded 5%. A statistical classification framework was developed to diagnose cytomegalovirus status using the catalog of TCR beta chain sequences. In a later analysis, TCR nucleotide sequences were compared against IMGT/GENE-DB human TR gene sequences so that V and J genes could be assigned. A later analysis assigned CDR3 sequences and most-parsimonious VDJ recombination scenarios with the TCRdist pipeline. In a later analysis, every TCR beta chain was defined by the combination of its CDR3 amino acid sequence and its V-gene family, and reads without a unique V-gene family were dropped. To address suspected cross-contamination and a sequencing artifact, a later analysis removed around 600 highly shared, low-generation-probability nucleotide sequences. In a later analysis, a clonal expansion index was calculated for each public chain from normalized within-repertoire ranks of inferred template counts. Generation probabilities in a later analysis came from a VDJ recombination model fitted to out-of-frame rearrangements, and those results were checked against IGoR. Hypergeometric tests were used in a later analysis to score TCR-TCR, TCR-HLA and TCR-CMV co-occurrence, with a repertoire-size bias correction applied to the TCR pairs. To estimate false discovery rates, a later analysis permuted the HLA or CMV assignments 20 times. In a later analysis, co-occurring TCRs were grouped with DBSCAN, and TCRdist sequence similarity was added when clustering was performed within HLA-allele-positive subsets. Repertoires with fewer than 30,000 or more than 120,000 public chains were left out of co-occurrence clustering, as were several repertoires with anomalous nucleotide sharing. TCRdb's version of the immuneACCESS table is confined to in-frame rearrangements and falls short of the full clone set. An unresolved V gene accounts for under half of the shortfall where checked; the remainder is of unknown origin. V and J calls and clone size follow that table, whereas D and trimming were derived from the DNA. In all, the sample holds 150,000 to 170,000 clones, and roughly 80% of those were seen once. Of the sample, around 4.1% falls within the top ten clones.

Sequences were obtained from PBMCs. This clonotype was sampled from a woman aged 40 to 50 in good health and CMV-seronegative. Recombination joined TRBV7-9 with TRBJ1-1, and TRBD1 may be the D gene, going by 6 matching bases. The CDR3 region has the sequence CASSLEGGVTEAFF. The nucleotide sequence is given as TGTGCCAGCAGCTTAGAAGGGGGGGTCACTGAAGCTTTCTTT. With the portions outside the CDR3 filled from the reference TRBV7-9 and TRBJ1-1 genes, the complete variable region becomes DTGVSQNPRHKITKRGQNVTFRCDPISEHNRLYWYRQTLGQGPEFLTYFQNEAQLEKSRLLSDRFSAERPKGSFSTLEIQRTEQGDSAMYLCASSLEGGVTEAFFGQGTRLTVV.